The following is a T cell receptor (beta chain) sequence with its context. What it binds is not known. These data are taken from a study of T-cell reconstitution after alpha-beta-depleted transplantation in children. Study-level points and caveats: Expanded graft clones numbering several hundred reportedly gave rise to alpha-beta T cells about two months after transplant.

TCRbeta library construction was performed incorporating unique molecular identifiers. TCRdb itself ran the PCR reads through MiXCR, one entry per CDR3 protein. In the table there are roughly 570,000 distinct CDR3 sequences, over 25% of which are singletons. Germline V CDR1 and CDR2: DFQATT, SNEGSKA (reference sequence). The CDR3 has 13 amino acids. V was cut by 7 bases and J by 4 bases, with 14 bases left in between. The origin of this receptor is a boy under two years old with Wiskott-Aldrich syndrome, due to receive a stem cell transplant. Sequenced here: PBMCs, sampled before TCRalphabeta/CD19-depleted stem cell transplant. The genes are TRBV20-1 and TRBJ1-3; D is uncertain. CDR3 in amino acids: CSGFTWSGNTIYF. The CDR3 region has the DNA TGCAGTGGTTTTACTTGGTCCGGAAACACCATATATTTT.